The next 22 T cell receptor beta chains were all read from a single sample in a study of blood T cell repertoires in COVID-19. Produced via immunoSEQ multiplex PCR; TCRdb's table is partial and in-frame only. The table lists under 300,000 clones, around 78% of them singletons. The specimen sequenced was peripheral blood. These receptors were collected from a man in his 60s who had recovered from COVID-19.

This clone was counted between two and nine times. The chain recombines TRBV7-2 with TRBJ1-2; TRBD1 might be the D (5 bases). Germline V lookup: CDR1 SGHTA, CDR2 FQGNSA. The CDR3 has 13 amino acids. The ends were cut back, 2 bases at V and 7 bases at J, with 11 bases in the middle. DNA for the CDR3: TGTGCCAGCAGCTTATCGGGGGAGGCTGGCTACACCTTC. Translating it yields CASSLSGEAGYTF. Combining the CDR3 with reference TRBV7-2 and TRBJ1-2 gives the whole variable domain GAGVSQSPSNKVTEKGKDVELRCDPISGHTALYWYRQSLGQGLEFLIYFQGNSAPDKSGLPSDRFSAERTGGSVSTLTIQRTQQEDSAVYLCASSLSGEAGYTFGSGTRLTVV.

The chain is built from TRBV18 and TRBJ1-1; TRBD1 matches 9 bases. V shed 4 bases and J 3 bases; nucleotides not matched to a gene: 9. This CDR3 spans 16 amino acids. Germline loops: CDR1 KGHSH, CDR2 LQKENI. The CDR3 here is CASSRDRGIDYTEAFF. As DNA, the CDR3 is TGTGCCAGCTCACGTGACAGGGGGATAGATTACACTGAAGCTTTCTTT.

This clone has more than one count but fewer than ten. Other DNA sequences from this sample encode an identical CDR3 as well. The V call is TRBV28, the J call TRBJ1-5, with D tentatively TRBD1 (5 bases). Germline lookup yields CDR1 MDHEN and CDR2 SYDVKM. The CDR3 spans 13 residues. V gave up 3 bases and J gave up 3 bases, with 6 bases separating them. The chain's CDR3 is CASSLTVNQPQHF. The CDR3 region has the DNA TGTGCCAGCAGTTTGACAGTCAATCAGCCCCAGCATTTT.

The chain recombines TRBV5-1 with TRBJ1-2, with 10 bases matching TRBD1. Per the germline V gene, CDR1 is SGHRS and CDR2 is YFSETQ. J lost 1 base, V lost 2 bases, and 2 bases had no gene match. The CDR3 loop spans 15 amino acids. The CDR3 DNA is TGCGCCAGCAGCTTAGACAGGGGGCATAACTATGGCTACACCTTC. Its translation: CASSLDRGHNYGYTF. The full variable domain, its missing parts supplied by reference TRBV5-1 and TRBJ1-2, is KAGVTQTPRYLIKTRGQQVTLSCSPISGHRSVSWYQQTPGQGLQFLFEYFSETQRNKGNFPGRFSGRQFSNSRSEMNVSTLELGDSALYLCASSLDRGHNYGYTFGSGTRLTVV.

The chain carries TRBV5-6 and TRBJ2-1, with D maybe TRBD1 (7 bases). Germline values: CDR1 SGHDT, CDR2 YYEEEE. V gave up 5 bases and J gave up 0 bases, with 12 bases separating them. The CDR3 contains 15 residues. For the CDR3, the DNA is TGTGCCAGCAGGGGAGGACAGGTCTCCTACAATGAGCAGTTCTTC. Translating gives CASRGGQVSYNEQFF.

The CDR3 is CASSERNRGVNEKLFF. As DNA, the CDR3 is TGTGCCAGCAGCGAACGCAACAGGGGCGTTAATGAAAAACTGTTTTTT. This chain uses TRBV7-8 with TRBJ1-4; 7 nucleotides agree with TRBD1. V was pared by 5 bases and J by 4 bases, with 10 bases of the junction left unmatched. Germline values: CDR1 SGHVS, CDR2 FQNEAQ. CDR3 length: 16 amino acids.

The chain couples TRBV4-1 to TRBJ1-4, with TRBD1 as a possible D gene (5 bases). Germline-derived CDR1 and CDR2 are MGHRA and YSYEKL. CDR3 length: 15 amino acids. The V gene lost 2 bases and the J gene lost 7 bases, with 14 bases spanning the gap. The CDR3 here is CASSQRPQGAEKLFF. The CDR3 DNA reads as TGCGCCAGCAGCCAACGTCCTCAGGGCGCTGAAAAACTGTTTTTT.

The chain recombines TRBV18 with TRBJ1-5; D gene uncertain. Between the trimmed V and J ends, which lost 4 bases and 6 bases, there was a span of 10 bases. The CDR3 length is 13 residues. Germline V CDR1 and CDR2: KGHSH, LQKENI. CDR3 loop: CASSRGRRQPQHF. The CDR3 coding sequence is TGTGCCAGCTCACGCGGTAGGCGTCAGCCCCAGCATTTT.

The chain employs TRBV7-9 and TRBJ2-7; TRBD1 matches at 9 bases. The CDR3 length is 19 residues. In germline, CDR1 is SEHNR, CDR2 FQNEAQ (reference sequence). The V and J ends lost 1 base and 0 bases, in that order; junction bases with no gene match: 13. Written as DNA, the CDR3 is TGTGCCAGCAGCTTAGAGGGTTGGACAGGGGCCCAACTCTCCTACGAGCAGTACTTC. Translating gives CASSLEGWTGAQLSYEQYF.

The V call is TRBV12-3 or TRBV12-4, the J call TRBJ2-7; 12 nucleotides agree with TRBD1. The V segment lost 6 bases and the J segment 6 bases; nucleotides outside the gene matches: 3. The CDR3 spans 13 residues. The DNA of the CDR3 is TGTGCCAGCAGGGGACAGGGGGCATTCGAGCAGTACTTC. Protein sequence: CASRGQGAFEQYF.

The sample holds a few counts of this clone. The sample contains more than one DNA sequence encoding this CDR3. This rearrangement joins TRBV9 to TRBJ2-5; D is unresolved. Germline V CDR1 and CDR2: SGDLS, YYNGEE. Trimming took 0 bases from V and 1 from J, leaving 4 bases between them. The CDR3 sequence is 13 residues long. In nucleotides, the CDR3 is TGTGCCAGCAGCGTAGCTAGCCAAGAGACCCAGTACTTC. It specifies CASSVASQETQYF.

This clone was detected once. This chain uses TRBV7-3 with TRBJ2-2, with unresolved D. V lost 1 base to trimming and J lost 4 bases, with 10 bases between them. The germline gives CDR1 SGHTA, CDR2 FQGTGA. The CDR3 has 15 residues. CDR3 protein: CASSLSPTLTGELFF. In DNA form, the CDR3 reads TGTGCCAGCAGCTTAAGCCCTACCCTCACCGGGGAGCTGTTTTTT.

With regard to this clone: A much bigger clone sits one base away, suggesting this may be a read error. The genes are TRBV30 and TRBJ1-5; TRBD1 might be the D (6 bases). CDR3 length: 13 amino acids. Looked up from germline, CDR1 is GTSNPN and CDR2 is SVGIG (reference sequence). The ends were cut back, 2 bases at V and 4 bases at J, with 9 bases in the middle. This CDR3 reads CAWSIGGNQPQHF. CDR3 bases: TGTGCCTGGAGTATAGGGGGAAATCAGCCCCAGCATTTT.

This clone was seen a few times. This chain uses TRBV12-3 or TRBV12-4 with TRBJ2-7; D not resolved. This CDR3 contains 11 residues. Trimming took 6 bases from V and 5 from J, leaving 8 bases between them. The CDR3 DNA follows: TGTGCCAGCAGCCTTAGCCACGAGCAGTACTTC. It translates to CASSLSHEQYF.

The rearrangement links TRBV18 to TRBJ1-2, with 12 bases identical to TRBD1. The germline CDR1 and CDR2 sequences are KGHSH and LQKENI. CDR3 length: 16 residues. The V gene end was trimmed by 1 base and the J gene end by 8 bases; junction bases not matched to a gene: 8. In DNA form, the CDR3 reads TGTGCCAGCTCACCACAGGGACAGGGGGCTGGTCACGGCTACACCTTC. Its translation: CASSPQGQGAGHGYTF.

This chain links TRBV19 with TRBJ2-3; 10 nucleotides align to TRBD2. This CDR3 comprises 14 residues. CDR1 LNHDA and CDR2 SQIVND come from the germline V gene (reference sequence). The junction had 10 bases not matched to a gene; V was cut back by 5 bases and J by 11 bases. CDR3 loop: CASSASTSGTEQYF. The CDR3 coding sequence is TGTGCCAGTAGTGCCAGCACTAGCGGGACCGAGCAGTATTTT.

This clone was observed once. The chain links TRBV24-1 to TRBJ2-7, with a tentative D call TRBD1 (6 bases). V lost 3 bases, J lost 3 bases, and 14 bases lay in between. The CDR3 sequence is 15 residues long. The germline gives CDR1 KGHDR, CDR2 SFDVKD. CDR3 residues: CATSDGPRGGYEQYF. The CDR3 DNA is TGTGCCACCAGTGATGGGCCCCGAGGGGGCTACGAGCAGTACTTC.

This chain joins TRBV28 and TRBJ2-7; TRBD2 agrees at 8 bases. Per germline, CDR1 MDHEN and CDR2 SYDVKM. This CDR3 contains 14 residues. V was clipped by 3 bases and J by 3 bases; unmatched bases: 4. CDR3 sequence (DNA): TGTGCCAGCAGTTTCAGCGGGGGAAACTACGAGCAGTACTTC. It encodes CASSFSGGNYEQYF.

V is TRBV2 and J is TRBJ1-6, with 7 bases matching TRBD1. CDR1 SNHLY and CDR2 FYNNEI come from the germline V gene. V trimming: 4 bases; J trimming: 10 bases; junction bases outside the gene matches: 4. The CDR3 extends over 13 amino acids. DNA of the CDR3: TGTGCCAGCAGTGGACAGGGAATCTCACCCCTCCACTTT. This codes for CASSGQGISPLHF.

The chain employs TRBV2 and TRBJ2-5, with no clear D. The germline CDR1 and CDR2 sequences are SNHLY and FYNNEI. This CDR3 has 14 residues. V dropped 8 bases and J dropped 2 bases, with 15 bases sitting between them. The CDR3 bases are TGTGCCAGCCTCCGAGGTCCGAAACAAGAGACCCAGTACTTC. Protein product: CASLRGPKQETQYF.

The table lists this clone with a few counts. The CDR3 nucleotides read TGTGCCGGAGGACAGGCACTGAACACTGAAGCTTTCTTT. Protein sequence: CAGGQALNTEAFF. The chain employs TRBV30 and TRBJ1-1; 7 nucleotides agree with TRBD1. The germline gives CDR1 GTSNPN, CDR2 SVGIG (reference sequence). Germline trimming cut 8 bases from V and 0 bases from J; bases unmatched to any gene: 6. The CDR3 length is 13 residues.

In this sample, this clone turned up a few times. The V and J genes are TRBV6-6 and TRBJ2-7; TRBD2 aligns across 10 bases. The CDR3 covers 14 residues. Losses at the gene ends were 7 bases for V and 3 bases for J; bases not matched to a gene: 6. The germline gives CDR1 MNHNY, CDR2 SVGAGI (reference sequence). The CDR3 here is CASILSGGVYEQYF. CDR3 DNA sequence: TGTGCCAGCATTTTAAGCGGGGGGGTCTACGAGCAGTACTTC.